Listed below are T cell receptor beta chains from one sample, sequenced in a study of cytomegalovirus exposure and HLA in healthy donors. Clones were read by immunoSEQ multiplex PCR, and TCRdb kept only the in-frame ones, dropping some. The table has over 100,000 clones, around 73% seen once; the top ten hold roughly 1.5%. The sequenced sample consisted of PBMCs. Receptor source: a female donor in good health and CMV-seronegative. The CDR3 runs from the conserved cysteine through the conserved F or W. Each record gives: D gene, J gene, clone size, V gene, CDR3 protein, CDR3 DNA. A D gene is named only where the DNA matches it firmly. The listing skips clone size in some rows; elsewhere it reads once, few, many or a size class.

TRBD2 | TRBJ2-5 | - | TRBV18 | CASSPKLAGETQYF | TGTGCCAGCTCACCTAAACTAGCGGGAGAGACCCAGTACTTC
- | TRBJ2-3 | - | TRBV30 | CAWSPFLDTQYF | TGTGCCTGGAGCCCTTTCTTGGATACGCAGTATTTT
TRBD1 | TRBJ2-5 | few | TRBV18 | CASSPGTEETQYF | TGTGCCAGCTCACCAGGGACAGAAGAGACCCAGTACTTC
TRBD2 | TRBJ2-7 | - | TRBV19 | CASSIGAGGNEQYF | TGTGCCAGTAGTATCGGAGCGGGAGGTAACGAGCAGTACTTC
TRBD2 | TRBJ2-5 | - | TRBV5-1 | CASSLGTSVETQYF | TGCGCCAGCAGCTTGGGGACTAGCGTAGAGACCCAGTACTTC
- | TRBJ1-5 | - | TRBV19 | CASSPRNQPQHF | TGTGCCAGTTCCCCCAGAAATCAGCCCCAGCATTTT
TRBD2 | TRBJ2-7 | - | TRBV25-1 | CASSPLGTSGAYEQYF | TGTGCCAGCAGTCCCCTAGGGACTAGCGGAGCCTACGAGCAGTACTTC
TRBD1 | TRBJ1-2 | - | TRBV29-1 | CSVVRDRDYGYTF | TGCAGCGTGGTACGGGACAGGGACTATGGCTACACCTTC
- | TRBJ1-2 | - | TRBV28 | CASSLAAGRKGYTF | TGTGCCAGCAGTTTGGCGGCAGGGCGGAAAGGCTACACCTTC
- | TRBJ1-2 | - | TRBV15 | CATSSPANYGYTF | TGTGCCACCAGCAGCCCCGCGAACTATGGCTACACCTTC
- | TRBJ2-1 | - | TRBV4-2 | CASSQAQDSSSYNEQFF | TGTGCCAGCAGCCAGGCCCAGGACTCAAGCTCCTACAATGAGCAGTTCTTC
- | TRBJ2-1 | - | TRBV4-1 | CASSQMGLFYNEQFF | TGCGCCAGCAGCCAAATGGGACTCTTCTACAATGAGCAGTTCTTC
- | TRBJ2-1 | once | TRBV6-1 | CASSEEARDEQFF | TGTGCCAGCAGTGAGGAGGCTCGGGATGAGCAGTTCTTC
- | TRBJ1-2 | - | TRBV27 | CASSLIAGEITNYGYTF | TGTGCCAGCAGCTTAATAGCAGGGGAGATTACTAACTATGGCTACACCTTC
- | TRBJ1-2 | few | TRBV4-2 | CASSSLSSSWGYTF | TGTGCCAGCAGCTCCCTCTCTAGCAGCTGGGGCTACACCTTC
TRBD2 | TRBJ2-7 | - | TRBV4-3 | CASSQGLAGYEQYF | TGCGCCAGCAGCCAAGGTCTAGCGGGATACGAGCAGTACTTC
TRBD2 | TRBJ2-2 | - | TRBV5-1 | CASSGPLAVNTGELFF | TGCGCCAGCAGCGGCCCGCTAGCGGTAAACACCGGGGAGCTGTTTTTT
TRBD2 | TRBJ2-7 | once | TRBV18 | CASSPGLVNYEQYF | TGTGCCAGCTCACCCGGACTAGTTAACTACGAGCAGTACTTC
TRBD2 | TRBJ2-3 | - | TRBV28 | CASSPPAAGGDTDTQYF | TGTGCCAGCAGCCCCCCCGCAGCGGGAGGGGACACAGATACGCAGTATTTT
- | TRBJ1-5 | - | TRBV7-8 | CASSFSGSNQPQHF | TGTGCCAGCAGCTTCTCTGGGAGTAATCAGCCCCAGCATTTT
- | TRBJ2-6 | - | TRBV2 | CASRVGSGANVLTF | TGTGCCAGCAGAGTCGGGTCTGGGGCCAACGTCCTGACTTTC
TRBD2 | TRBJ2-3 | few | TRBV28 | CASSFEVTSGRLSTDTQYF | TGTGCCAGCAGTTTTGAAGTGACTAGCGGGAGGCTGAGCACAGATACGCAGTATTTT
- | TRBJ2-7 | - | TRBV5-6 | CASSLEASLSYEQYF | TGTGCCAGCAGCTTGGAGGCTAGCTTGTCCTACGAGCAGTACTTC
TRBD1 | TRBJ2-7 | - | TRBV18 | CASSPRPGQGGEQYF | TGTGCCAGCTCACCACGCCCGGGACAGGGAGGAGAGCAGTACTTC
- | TRBJ1-4 | - | TRBV4-1 | CASSPRTGNEKLFF | TGCGCCAGCAGCCCGCGGACGGGAAATGAAAAACTGTTTTTT
TRBD1 | TRBJ2-7 | - | TRBV5-1 | CASRVGQADSYEQYF | TGCGCCAGCAGAGTCGGACAGGCCGACTCCTACGAGCAGTACTTC
- | TRBJ1-6 | - | TRBV11-2 | CASSQTGTNSPLHF | TGTGCCAGCAGCCAAACAGGGACCAATTCACCCCTCCACTTT
TRBD1 | TRBJ1-1 | few | TRBV27 | CASGWTGGAGAEAFF | TGTGCCAGCGGATGGACAGGGGGCGCAGGGGCTGAAGCTTTCTTT
TRBD1 | TRBJ2-7 | - | TRBV28 | CASSRRGISSYEQYF | TGTGCCAGCAGTCGCAGGGGGATAAGCTCCTACGAGCAGTACTTC
TRBD1 | TRBJ2-7 | few | TRBV27 | CASSFNRGRSEQYF | TGTGCCAGCAGTTTCAACAGGGGAAGAAGCGAGCAGTACTTC
- | TRBJ2-5 | - | TRBV19 | CASSMQETQYF | TGTGCCAGTAGTATGCAGGAGACCCAGTACTTC
TRBD1 | TRBJ2-7 | - | TRBV6-1 | CASSGRHGTGGYEQYF | TGTGCCAGCAGTGGGCGGCACGGGACAGGGGGATACGAGCAGTACTTC
- | TRBJ2-7 | - | TRBV19 | CASSIQGQTTYEQYF | TGTGCCAGTAGTATCCAGGGTCAAACAACCTACGAGCAGTACTTC
TRBD1 | TRBJ1-6 | - | TRBV7-6 | CASSLGGQGNSPLHF | TGTGCCAGCAGCTTAGGGGGACAGGGAAATTCACCCCTCCACTTT
- | TRBJ1-5 | - | TRBV27 | CASSPGLSNQPQHF | TGTGCCAGCAGTCCCGGACTTAGCAATCAGCCCCAGCATTTT
- | TRBJ1-5 | few | TRBV2 | CASSGRGAKPQHF | TGTGCCAGCAGTGGGCGGGGGGCCAAGCCCCAGCATTTT
TRBD1 | TRBJ2-1 | - | TRBV9 | CASRGTGVNNEQFF | TGTGCCAGCCGAGGGACAGGGGTTAACAATGAGCAGTTCTTC